This T cell receptor (beta chain) derives from a study of Graves' ophthalmopathy and Graves' hyperthyroidism. Study results and limitations: A model of 13 signatures distinguished ophthalmopathy from stable hyperthyroidism at roughly 86% sensitivity and 65% to 84% specificity.

About this clonotype itself: Its antigen is still unknown. Germline and junction disagree at one end, which may indicate a read error.

The germline gives CDR1 DFQATT, CDR2 SNEGSKA (reference sequence). The CDR3 extends over 14 amino acids. Beta-chain TCR CDR3 regions were amplified from RNA transcripts. Second-round multiplex PCR came after a first-round RT-PCR that employed HTBI primers. TCRdb passed the multiplex PCR reads through MiXCR, listing each CDR3 protein once. The sample holds about 640,000 distinct CDR3 sequences, approximately 39% seen once. The rearrangement uses TRBV20-1 and TRBJ2-5; D is possibly TRBD2 (6 bases). The specimen was peripheral blood. The receptor was isolated from an adult man with Graves' ophthalmopathy. CDR3 sequence: CSARYPGRSEIQYF. DNA for the CDR3: TGCAGTGCTAGGTACCCAGGGAGGTCAGAGATCCAGTACTTC.